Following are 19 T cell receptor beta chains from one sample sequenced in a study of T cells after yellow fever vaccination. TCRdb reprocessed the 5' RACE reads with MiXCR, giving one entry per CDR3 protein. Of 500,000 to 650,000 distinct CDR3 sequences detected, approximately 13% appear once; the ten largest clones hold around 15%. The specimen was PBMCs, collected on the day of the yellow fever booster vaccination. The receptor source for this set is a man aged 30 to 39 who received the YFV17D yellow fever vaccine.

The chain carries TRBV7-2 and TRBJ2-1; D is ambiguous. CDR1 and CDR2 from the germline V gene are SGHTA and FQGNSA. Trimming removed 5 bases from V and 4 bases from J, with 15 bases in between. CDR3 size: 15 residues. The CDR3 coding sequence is TGTGCCAGCAGCCCCCAGGAGATCGGTTACAATGAGCAGTTCTTC. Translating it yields CASSPQEIGYNEQFF.

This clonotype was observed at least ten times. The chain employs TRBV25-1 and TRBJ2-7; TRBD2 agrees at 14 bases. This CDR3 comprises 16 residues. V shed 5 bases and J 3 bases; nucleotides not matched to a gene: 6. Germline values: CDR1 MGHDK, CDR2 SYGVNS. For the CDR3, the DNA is TGTGCCAGCAGTTCCCCCGGACTAGCGGGAGGCTACGAGCAGTACTTC. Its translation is CASSSPGLAGGYEQYF.

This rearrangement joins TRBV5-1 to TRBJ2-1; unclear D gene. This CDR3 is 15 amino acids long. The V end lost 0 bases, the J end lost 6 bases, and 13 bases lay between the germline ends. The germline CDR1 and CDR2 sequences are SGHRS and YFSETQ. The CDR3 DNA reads TGCGCCAGCAGCTTGGCCGCGGTAGTCGGCAATGAGCAGTTCTTC. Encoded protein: CASSLAAVVGNEQFF.

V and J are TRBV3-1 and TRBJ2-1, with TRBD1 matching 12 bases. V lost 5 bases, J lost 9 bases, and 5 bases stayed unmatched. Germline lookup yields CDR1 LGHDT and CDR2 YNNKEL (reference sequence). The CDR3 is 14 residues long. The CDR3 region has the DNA TGTGCCAGCAGCTTCGGGACAGGGGGCTTTGAGCAGTTCTTC. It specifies CASSFGTGGFEQFF.

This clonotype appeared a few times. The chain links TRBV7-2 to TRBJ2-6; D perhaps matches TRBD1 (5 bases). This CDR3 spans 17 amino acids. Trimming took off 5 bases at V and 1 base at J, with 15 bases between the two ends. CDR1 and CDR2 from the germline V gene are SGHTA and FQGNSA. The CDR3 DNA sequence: TGTGCCAGCAGCATCATAAGGGGTTATTCTGGGGCCAACGTCCTGACTTTC. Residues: CASSIIRGYSGANVLTF.

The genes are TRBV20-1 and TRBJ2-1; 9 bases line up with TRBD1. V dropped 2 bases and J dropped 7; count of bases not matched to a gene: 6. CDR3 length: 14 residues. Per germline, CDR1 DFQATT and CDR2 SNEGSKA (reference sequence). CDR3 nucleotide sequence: TGCAGTGCTAGATTTGGGACAGGGAAAAATGAGCAGTTCTTC. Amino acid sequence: CSARFGTGKNEQFF.

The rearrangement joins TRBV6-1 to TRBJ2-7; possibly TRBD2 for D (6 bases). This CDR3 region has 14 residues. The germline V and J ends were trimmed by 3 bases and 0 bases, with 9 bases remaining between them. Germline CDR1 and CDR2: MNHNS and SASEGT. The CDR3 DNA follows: TGTGCCAGCAGTGACGACGGGAGCTCCTACGAGCAGTACTTC. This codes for CASSDDGSSYEQYF.

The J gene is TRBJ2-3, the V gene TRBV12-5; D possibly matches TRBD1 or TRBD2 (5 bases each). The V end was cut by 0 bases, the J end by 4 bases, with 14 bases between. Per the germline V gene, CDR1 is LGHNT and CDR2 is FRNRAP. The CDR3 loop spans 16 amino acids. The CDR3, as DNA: TGTGCTAGTGGTTTGGTAGGGGACCCTAACCCAGATACGCAGTATTTT. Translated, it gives CASGLVGDPNPDTQYF.

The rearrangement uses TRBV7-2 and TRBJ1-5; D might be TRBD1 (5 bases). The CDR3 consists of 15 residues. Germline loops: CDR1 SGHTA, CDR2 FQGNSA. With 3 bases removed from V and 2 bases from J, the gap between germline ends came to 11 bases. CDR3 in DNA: TGTGCCAGCAGCTTCCTTCAGGGTGGCAATCAGCCCCAGCATTTT. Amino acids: CASSFLQGGNQPQHF.

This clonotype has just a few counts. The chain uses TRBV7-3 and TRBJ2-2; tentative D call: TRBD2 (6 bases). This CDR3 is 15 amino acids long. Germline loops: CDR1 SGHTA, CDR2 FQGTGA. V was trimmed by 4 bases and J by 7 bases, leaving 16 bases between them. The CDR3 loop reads CASSSRGSGRGELFF. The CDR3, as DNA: TGTGCCAGCAGCTCTCGGGGTAGCGGTCGCGGGGAGCTGTTTTTT.

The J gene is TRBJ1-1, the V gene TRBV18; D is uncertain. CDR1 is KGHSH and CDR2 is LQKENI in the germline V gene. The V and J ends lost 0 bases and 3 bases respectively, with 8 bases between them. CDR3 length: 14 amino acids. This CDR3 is CASSPPRGDTEAFF. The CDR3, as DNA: TGTGCCAGCTCACCACCGCGAGGAGACACTGAAGCTTTCTTT. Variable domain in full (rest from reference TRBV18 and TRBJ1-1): NAGVMQNPRHLVRRRGQEARLRCSPMKGHSHVYWYRQLPEEGLKFMVYLQKENIIDESGMPKERFSAEFPKEGPSILRIQQVVRGDSAAYFCASSPPRGDTEAFFGQGTRLTVV.

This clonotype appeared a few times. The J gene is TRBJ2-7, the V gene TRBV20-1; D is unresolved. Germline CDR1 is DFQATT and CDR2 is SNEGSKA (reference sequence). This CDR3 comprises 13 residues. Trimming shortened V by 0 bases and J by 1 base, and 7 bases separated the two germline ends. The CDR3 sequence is CSARDGRSYEQYF. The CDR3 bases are TGCAGTGCTAGAGATGGCCGTTCCTACGAGCAGTACTTC.

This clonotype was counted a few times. This chain's CDR3 is CASSPRRGDSGANVLTF. Written as DNA, the CDR3 is TGTGCCAGCAGCCCGCGCAGGGGGGACTCTGGGGCCAACGTCCTGACTTTC. The chain recombines TRBV3-1 with TRBJ2-6; possible D gene TRBD1, 7 bases. This CDR3 region has 17 residues. Looked up from germline, CDR1 is LGHDT and CDR2 is YNNKEL (reference sequence). The germline V and J ends were trimmed by 4 bases and 0 bases, with 13 bases remaining between them.

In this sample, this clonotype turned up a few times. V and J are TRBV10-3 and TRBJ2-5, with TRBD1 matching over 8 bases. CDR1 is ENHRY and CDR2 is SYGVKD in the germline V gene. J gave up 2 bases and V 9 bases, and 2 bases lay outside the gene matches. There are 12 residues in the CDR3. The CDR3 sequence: CAIRDRQETQYF. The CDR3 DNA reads TGTGCCATTCGGGACAGGCAAGAGACCCAGTACTTC.

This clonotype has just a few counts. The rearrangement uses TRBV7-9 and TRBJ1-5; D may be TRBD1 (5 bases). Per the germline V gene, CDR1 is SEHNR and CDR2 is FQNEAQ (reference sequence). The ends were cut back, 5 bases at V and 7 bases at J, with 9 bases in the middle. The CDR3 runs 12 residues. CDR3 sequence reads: CASSHRTQPQHF. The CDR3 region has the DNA TGTGCCAGCAGCCACAGGACCCAGCCCCAGCATTTT.

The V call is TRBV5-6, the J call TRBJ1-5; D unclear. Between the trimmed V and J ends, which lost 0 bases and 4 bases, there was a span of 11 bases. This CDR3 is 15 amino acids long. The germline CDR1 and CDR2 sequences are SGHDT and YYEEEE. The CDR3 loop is CASSLARLRNQPQHF. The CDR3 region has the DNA TGTGCCAGCAGCTTGGCTCGACTGAGAAATCAGCCCCAGCATTTT.

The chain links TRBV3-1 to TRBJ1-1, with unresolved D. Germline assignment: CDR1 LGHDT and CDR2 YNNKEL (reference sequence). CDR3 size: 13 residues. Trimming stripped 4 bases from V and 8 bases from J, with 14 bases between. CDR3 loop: CASSPHPGREAFF. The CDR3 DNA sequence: TGTGCCAGCAGCCCCCACCCGGGTCGAGAAGCTTTCTTT.

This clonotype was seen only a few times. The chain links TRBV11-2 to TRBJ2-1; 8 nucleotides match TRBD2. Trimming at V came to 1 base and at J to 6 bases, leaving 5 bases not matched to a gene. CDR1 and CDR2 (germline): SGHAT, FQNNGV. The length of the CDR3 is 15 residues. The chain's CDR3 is CASSLVRGTSNEQFF. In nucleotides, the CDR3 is TGTGCCAGCAGCTTAGTTAGGGGGACTAGCAATGAGCAGTTCTTC.

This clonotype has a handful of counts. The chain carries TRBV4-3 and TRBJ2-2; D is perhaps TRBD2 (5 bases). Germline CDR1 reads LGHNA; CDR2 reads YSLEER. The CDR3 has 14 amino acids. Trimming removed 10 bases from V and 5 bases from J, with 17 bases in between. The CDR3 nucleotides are TGCGCCACGGCTGCTGAGGGTGGGACCGGGGAGCTGTTTTTT. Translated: CATAAEGGTGELFF.